This T cell receptor beta chain was sequenced during a study of blood T cell repertoires in COVID-19. Across the whole study: The United States, Italy and Spain were the sources of the acute and convalescent COVID-19 samples. Sources were T cells, B-cell-depleted T cells, or PBMCs; the material itself was cDNA or gDNA.

Authors' analysis steps: Researchers report that nucleated cell counts were estimated from reference gene primer amplification. Sequencing used immunoSEQ multiplex PCR; TCRdb keeps in-frame clones, though not all of them. V and J calls and clone size are those listed in that table; D and trimming were worked out from the DNA. The sample has some 120,000 clones, more than 60% seen once. Germline V gene sequence: CDR1 SQVTM, CDR2 ANQGSEA. Trimming removed 4 bases from V and 5 bases from J; junction bases left unmatched: 5. There are 14 residues in the CDR3. The chain is built from TRBV29-1 and TRBJ1-4; TRBD1 aligns across 9 bases. The receptor was isolated from a woman aged 70 to 79 with acute or convalescent COVID-19. The sequencing sample was made of peripheral blood. The CDR3, as DNA: TGCAGCGTTGCTAACAGGGGGCTCAATGAAAAACTGTTTTTT. Translating gives CSVANRGLNEKLFF.